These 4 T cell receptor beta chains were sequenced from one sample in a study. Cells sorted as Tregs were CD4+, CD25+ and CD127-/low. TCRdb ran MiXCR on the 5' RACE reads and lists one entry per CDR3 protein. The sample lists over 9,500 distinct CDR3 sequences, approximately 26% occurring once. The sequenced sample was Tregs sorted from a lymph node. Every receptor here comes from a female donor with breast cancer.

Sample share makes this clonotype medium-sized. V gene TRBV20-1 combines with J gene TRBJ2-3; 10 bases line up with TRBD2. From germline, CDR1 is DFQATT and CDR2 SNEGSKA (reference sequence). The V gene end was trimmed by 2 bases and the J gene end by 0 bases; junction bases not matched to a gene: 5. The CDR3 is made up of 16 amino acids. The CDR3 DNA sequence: TGCAGTGCTAGACATGGGACTAGCGTTAGCACAGATACGCAGTATTTT. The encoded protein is CSARHGTSVSTDTQYF.

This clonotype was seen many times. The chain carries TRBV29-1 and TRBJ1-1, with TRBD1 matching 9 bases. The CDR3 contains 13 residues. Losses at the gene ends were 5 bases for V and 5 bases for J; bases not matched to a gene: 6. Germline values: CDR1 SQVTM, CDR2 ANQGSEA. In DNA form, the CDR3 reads TGCAGCGTTCGCCCCGACAGGGGGACTGAAGCTTTCTTT. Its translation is CSVRPDRGTEAFF. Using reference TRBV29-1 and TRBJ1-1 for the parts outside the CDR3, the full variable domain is SAVISQKPSRDICQRGTSLTIQCQVDSQVTMMFWYRQQPGQSLTLIATANQGSEATYESGFVIDKFPISRPNLTFSTLTVSNMSPEDSSIYLCSVRPDRGTEAFFGQGTRLTVV.

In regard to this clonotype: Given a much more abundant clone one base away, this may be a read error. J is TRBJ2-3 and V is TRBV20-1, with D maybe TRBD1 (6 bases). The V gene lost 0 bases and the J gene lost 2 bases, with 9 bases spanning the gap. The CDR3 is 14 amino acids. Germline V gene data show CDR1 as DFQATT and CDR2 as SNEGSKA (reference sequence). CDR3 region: CSAREGTNTDTQYF. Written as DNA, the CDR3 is TGCAGTGCTAGAGAGGGGACAAACACAGATACGCAGTATTTT.

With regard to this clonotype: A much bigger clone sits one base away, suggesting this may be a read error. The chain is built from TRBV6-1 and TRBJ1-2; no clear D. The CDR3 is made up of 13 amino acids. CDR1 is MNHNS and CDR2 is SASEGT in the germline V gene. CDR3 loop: CASSVIGNYGYAF. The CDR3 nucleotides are TGTGCCAGCAGTGTCATAGGGAACTATGGCTACGCCTTC.